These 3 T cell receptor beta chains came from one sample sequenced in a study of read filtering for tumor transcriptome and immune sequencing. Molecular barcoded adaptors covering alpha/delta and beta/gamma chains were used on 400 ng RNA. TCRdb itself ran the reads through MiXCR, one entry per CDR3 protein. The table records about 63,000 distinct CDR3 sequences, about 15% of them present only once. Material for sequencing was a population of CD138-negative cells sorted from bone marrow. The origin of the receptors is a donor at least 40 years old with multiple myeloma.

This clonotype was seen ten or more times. Written as DNA, the CDR3 is TGTGCCAGCAGCTTAGTAACAGGGAATAATTCACCCCTCCACTTT. Translation gives CASSLVTGNNSPLHF. The chain joins TRBV11-2 to TRBJ1-6; TRBD1 might be the D (6 bases). This CDR3 has 15 amino acids. The germline V gene encodes CDR1 SGHAT and CDR2 FQNNGV. V lost 1 base, J lost 5 bases, and 9 bases lay in between.

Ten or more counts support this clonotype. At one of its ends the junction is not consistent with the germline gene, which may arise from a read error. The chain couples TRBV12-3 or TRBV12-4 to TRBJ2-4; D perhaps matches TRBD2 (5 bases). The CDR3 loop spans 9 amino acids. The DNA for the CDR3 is TGTGCCAGCAGCCCAGCGGTAACCTTC. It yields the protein CASSPAVTF.

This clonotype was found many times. CDR3 protein: CATSREAGVGNEQFF. The CDR3 coding sequence is TGTGCCACCAGCAGAGAAGCGGGAGTAGGAAATGAGCAGTTCTTC. The chain uses TRBV15 and TRBJ2-1; 8 bases fit TRBD2. Germline V gene data show CDR1 as LNHNV and CDR2 as YYDKDF (reference sequence). This CDR3 spans 15 amino acids. V shed 0 bases, J shed 7 bases, and the junction held 5 bases outside the gene matches.